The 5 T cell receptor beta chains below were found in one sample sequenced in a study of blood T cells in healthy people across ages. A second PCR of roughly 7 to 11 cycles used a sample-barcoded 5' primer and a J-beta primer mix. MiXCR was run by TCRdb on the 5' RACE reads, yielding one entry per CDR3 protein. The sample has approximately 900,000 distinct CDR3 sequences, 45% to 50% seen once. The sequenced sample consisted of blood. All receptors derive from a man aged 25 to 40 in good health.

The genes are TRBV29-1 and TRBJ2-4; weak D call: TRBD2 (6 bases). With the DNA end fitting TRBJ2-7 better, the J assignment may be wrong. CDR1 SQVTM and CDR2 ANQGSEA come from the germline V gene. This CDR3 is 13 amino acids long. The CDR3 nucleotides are TGCAGCGTTATCTATACGGGAGCCTACGAGCAGTACTTC. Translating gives CSVIYTGAYEQYF.

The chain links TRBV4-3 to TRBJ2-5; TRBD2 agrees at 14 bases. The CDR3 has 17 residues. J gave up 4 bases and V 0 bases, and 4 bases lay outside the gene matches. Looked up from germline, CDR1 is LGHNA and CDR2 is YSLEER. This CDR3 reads CASSQDVGLAGGETQYF. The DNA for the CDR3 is TGCGCCAGCAGCCAAGATGTAGGACTAGCGGGGGGAGAGACCCAGTACTTC.

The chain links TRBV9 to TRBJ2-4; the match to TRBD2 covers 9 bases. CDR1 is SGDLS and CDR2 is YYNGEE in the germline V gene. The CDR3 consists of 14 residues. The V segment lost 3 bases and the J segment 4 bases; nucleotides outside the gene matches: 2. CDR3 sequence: CASSGLAEKNIQYF. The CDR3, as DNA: TGTGCCAGCAGCGGACTAGCGGAGAAAAACATTCAGTACTTC.

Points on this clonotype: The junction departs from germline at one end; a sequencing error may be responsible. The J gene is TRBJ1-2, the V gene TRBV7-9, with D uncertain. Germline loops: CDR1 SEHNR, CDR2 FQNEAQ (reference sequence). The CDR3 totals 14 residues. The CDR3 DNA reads TGTGCCGGCAGCGTAGCCATGGGGAACTATGGCTACACCTTC. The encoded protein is CAGSVAMGNYGYTF.

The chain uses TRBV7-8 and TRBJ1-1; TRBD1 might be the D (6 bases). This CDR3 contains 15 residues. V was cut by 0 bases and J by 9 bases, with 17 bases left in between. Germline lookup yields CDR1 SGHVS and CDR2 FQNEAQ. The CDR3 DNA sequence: TGTGCCAGCAGCTTAGCACAGGGCTCTAGAATTCAAGCTTTCTTT. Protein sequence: CASSLAQGSRIQAFF.